This T cell receptor beta chain stems from a study of cytomegalovirus exposure and HLA in healthy donors. Study-wide points: Later examination showed HLA-associated TCR beta chains had greater clonal expansion than equally common others. 16,951 TCR beta sequences were associated with HLA alleles at 0.05 false discovery rate in a later analysis.

As for the donors, each was a healthy bone marrow donor. The PCR used 60 Vbeta and 13 Jbeta primers. Clones were sequenced by immunoSEQ multiplex PCR, and TCRdb holds only the in-frame ones, with some missing. This table has about 140,000 clones, more than 75% appearing once. A word on this clone: The antigen is not known.

V shed 10 bases and J shed 2 bases, with 21 bases lying between them. The CDR3 loop spans 16 amino acids. CDR1 is SGHVS, CDR2 FQNEAQ, per germline. The chain joins TRBV7-8 to TRBJ1-5; tentatively, D is TRBD1 (6 bases). Sequencing was done on a sample of PBMCs. The TCR was taken from a woman between 35 and 50 years old in good health and CMV-seronegative. CDR3 DNA: TGTGCCACCACAAGGGAGGGGGGAATGGGCAATCAGCCCCAGCATTTT. The encoded protein is CATTREGGMGNQPQHF.